A single sample gave rise to the 18 T cell receptor beta chains below, sequenced in a study of cytomegalovirus exposure and HLA in healthy donors. The primer mix had 60 Vbeta and 13 Jbeta primers. Only in-frame clones appear in the TCRdb table, and some are missing; sequencing was by immunoSEQ multiplex PCR. The profile shows around 120,000 clones, 73% of them singletons. The sequenced sample consisted of PBMCs. Source of these receptors: a middle-aged woman in good health and CMV-seronegative.

This chain connects TRBV4-3 to TRBJ1-1, with a weak D call TRBD1 (5 bases). V was pared by 1 base and J by 7 bases, with 13 bases between. Looked up from germline, CDR1 is LGHNA and CDR2 is YSLEER. The CDR3 contains 14 residues. The CDR3 reads CASSQAIDTGEAFF. As DNA, the CDR3 is TGCGCCAGCAGCCAAGCAATCGACACAGGTGAAGCTTTCTTT.

The chain links TRBV2 to TRBJ1-4; weak D call: TRBD1 (5 bases). Germline values: CDR1 SNHLY, CDR2 FYNNEI. V lost 4 bases, J lost 13 bases, and 10 bases lay in between. The CDR3 consists of 11 residues. CDR3 sequence: CASSVGRGLFF. CDR3 bases: TGTGCCAGCAGTGTGGGTAGGGGACTGTTTTTT.

This clone has a handful of counts. This rearrangement joins TRBV19 to TRBJ2-2; D may be TRBD1 (5 bases). Germline assignment: CDR1 LNHDA and CDR2 SQIVND (reference sequence). V lost 3 bases and J lost 7, with 12 bases in between. The CDR3 has 14 amino acids. The CDR3 protein is CASSIGRAVGELFF. In DNA, the CDR3 is TGTGCCAGTAGTATTGGCAGGGCGGTCGGGGAGCTGTTTTTT. Full variable domain (outside the CDR3, taken from reference TRBV19 and TRBJ2-2): DGGITQSPKYLFRKEGQNVTLSCEQNLNHDAMYWYRQDPGQGLRLIYYSQIVNDFQKGDIAEGYSVSREKKESFPLTVTSAQKNPTAFYLCASSIGRAVGELFFGEGSRLTVL.

This clone has more than one count but fewer than ten. A read error is likely here: a far larger clone is one base away. Here the CDR3 DNA reads TGTGCCAGCAGCTTGGCACACCTGACAGATGGGAACACTGAAGCTTTCTTT. Translated, it gives CASSLAHLTDGNTEAFF. The chain uses TRBV5-4 and TRBJ1-1; D possibly corresponds to TRBD1 (5 bases). V was trimmed by 0 bases and J by 1 base, leaving 16 bases between them. This CDR3 has 17 residues. CDR1 SGHNT and CDR2 YYREEE come from the germline V gene (reference sequence). Together with reference TRBV5-4 and TRBJ1-1, the CDR3 gives the full variable domain: ETGVTQSPTHLIKTRGQQVTLRCSSQSGHNTVSWYQQALGQGPQFIFQYYREEENGRGNFPPRFSGLQFPNYSSELNVNALELDDSALYLCASSLAHLTDGNTEAFFGQGTRLTVV.

This clone was observed a handful of times. The chain links TRBV7-9 to TRBJ2-5; 7 bases fit TRBD2. Per germline, CDR1 SEHNR and CDR2 FQNEAQ (reference sequence). This CDR3 is built from 15 residues. Trimming cost V 5 bases and J 2 bases; bases outside gene matches: 8. The CDR3 reads CASSLLASGQETQYF. The CDR3 nucleotides are TGTGCCAGCAGCCTCCTCGCTAGCGGACAAGAGACCCAGTACTTC.

This clone was seen a few times. At one end, the junction sequence differs from germline, possibly due to a read error. The V and J genes are TRBV30 and TRBJ1-1; D gene uncertain. CDR1 GTSNPN and CDR2 SVGIG come from the germline V gene (reference sequence). The CDR3 sequence is 14 residues long. The CDR3: CAWTDGPGKLLLLF. The CDR3 region has the DNA TGTGCCTGGACCGATGGCCCGGGGAAACTCCTACTGCTCTTT.

The rearrangement joins TRBV7-6 to TRBJ2-2; 9 bases match TRBD2. With V trimmed by 4 bases and J by 5 bases, 5 bases remained unmatched. Looked up from germline, CDR1 is SGHVS and CDR2 is FNYEAQ. The CDR3 is 15 amino acids. DNA of the CDR3: TGTGCCAGCAGCTGGGCTAGCGGGGAAACCGGGGAGCTGTTTTTT. As protein: CASSWASGETGELFF. The variable domain in full, completed from reference TRBV7-6 and TRBJ2-2, reads GAGVSQSPRYKVTKRGQDVALRCDPISGHVSLYWYRQALGQGPEFLTYFNYEAQQDKSGLPNDRFSAERPEGSISTLTIQRTEQRDSAMYRCASSWASGETGELFFGEGSRLTVL.

The genes are TRBV5-6 and TRBJ1-5; possibly TRBD1 for D (6 bases). V dropped 4 bases and J dropped 5 bases, with 22 bases sitting between them. Germline V gives CDR1 SGHDT, CDR2 YYEEEE. The CDR3 runs 17 residues. CDR3 protein: CASSLTTQRGADQPQHF. CDR3 bases: TGTGCCAGCAGCCTAACTACGCAGCGGGGGGCGGATCAGCCCCAGCATTTT.

The gene calls are TRBV7-2 and TRBJ1-2; D is uncertain. Trimming stripped 5 bases from V and 4 bases from J, with 14 bases between. CDR1 and CDR2 (germline): SGHTA, FQGNSA. The CDR3 contains 14 residues. In DNA form, the CDR3 reads TGTGCCAGCAGCCCCCGCGAGCTATCCTATGGCTACACCTTC. It specifies CASSPRELSYGYTF.

This sequence joins TRBV19 and TRBJ2-1; 8 nucleotides match TRBD2. CDR1 and CDR2 (germline): LNHDA, SQIVND (reference sequence). The J segment lost 8 bases and the V segment lost 3 bases, leaving 12 bases of the junction unmatched. This CDR3 comprises 16 residues. The CDR3 DNA is TGTGCCAGTAGTATCTCTCTCGGGAGGGCCCTCGATGAGCAGTTCTTC. Translation gives CASSISLGRALDEQFF.

V is TRBV11-2 and J is TRBJ2-7; D perhaps matches TRBD1 (5 bases). Trimming took 1 base from V and 6 from J, leaving 16 bases between them. From germline, CDR1 is SGHAT and CDR2 FQNNGV. The CDR3 is made up of 15 amino acids. CDR3 region: CASSLGWQGQVEQYF. CDR3 DNA: TGTGCCAGCAGCTTAGGGTGGCAGGGTCAGGTCGAGCAGTACTTC.

The J gene is TRBJ2-7, the V gene TRBV27, with 8 bases lining up with TRBD1. Germline assignment: CDR1 MNHEY and CDR2 SMNVEV (reference sequence). V lost 8 bases to trimming and J lost 0 bases; unmatched junction nucleotides: 9. The CDR3 is made up of 15 amino acids. Here the CDR3 DNA reads TGTGCCAGCCGGCCAGGACAGGGCGGCTCCTACGAGCAGTACTTC. Translating it yields CASRPGQGGSYEQYF.

This chain links TRBV7-3 with TRBJ2-5; 11 nucleotides agree with TRBD2. After removal of 5 bases from V and 4 bases from J, the junction contained 6 bases not matched to a gene. This CDR3 is built from 15 residues. Per germline, CDR1 SGHTA and CDR2 FQGTGA. DNA for the CDR3: TGTGCCAGCAGCAGTAGCGGGGGGGCTAGAGAGACCCAGTACTTC. It is translated as CASSSSGGARETQYF.

This clone was detected a few times. This chain uses TRBV5-4 with TRBJ2-5; 11 positions agree with TRBD1. CDR3 length: 14 residues. Germline CDR1 and CDR2: SGHNT and YYREEE (reference sequence). J lost 5 bases, V lost 4 bases, and 4 bases had no gene match. For the CDR3, the DNA is TGTGCCAGCAGCGCCGGGACAGGGGGGGAGACCCAGTACTTC. Residues: CASSAGTGGETQYF.

The V gene is TRBV14, the J gene TRBJ1-2; possible D gene TRBD1, 6 bases. CDR3 length: 18 residues. V was trimmed by 4 bases and J by 2 bases, leaving 23 bases between them. Germline V lookup: CDR1 SGHDN, CDR2 FVKESK. The chain's CDR3 is CASSPTLPRGSVNYGYTF. CDR3 coding DNA: TGTGCCAGCAGCCCAACTCTCCCGAGGGGGTCGGTAAACTATGGCTACACCTTC.

This clone showed up just once. The rearrangement links TRBV11-3 to TRBJ2-3, with a weak D call TRBD2 (6 bases). CDR1 is SGHNT, CDR2 YENEEA, per germline. The CDR3 sequence is 14 residues long. Deletions cut 0 bases from V and 4 bases from J, with 8 bases between. The DNA of the CDR3 is TGTGCCAGCAGCTTAGAGGGCGGGGCAGATACGCAGTATTTT. Protein sequence: CASSLEGGADTQYF.

The J gene is TRBJ2-2, the V gene TRBV10-3; a weak D match, TRBD1 (6 bases). Germline V CDR1 and CDR2: ENHRY, SYGVKD. V was trimmed by 4 bases and J by 6 bases, leaving 15 bases between them. CDR3 length equals 15 residues. The CDR3, as DNA: TGTGCCATCAGTGCGATTAGAGGGGGTGCCGGGGAGCTGTTTTTT. This gives the protein CAISAIRGGAGELFF.

This clone was detected only a few times. The rearrangement joins TRBV5-1 to TRBJ1-2, with D possibly matching TRBD1 (5 bases). V shed 7 bases and J shed 3 bases, with 19 bases lying between them. This CDR3 contains 15 residues. The germline gives CDR1 SGHRS, CDR2 YFSETQ. CDR3 in DNA: TGCGCCAGCTCACTCTTGTGGGGCAGCGACTATGGCTACACCTTC. It translates to CASSLLWGSDYGYTF.